This T cell receptor beta chain was sequenced during a study of sequential checkpoint blockade in melanoma. The treatment was: randomized to nivolumab then ipilimumab (arm A) or the reverse (arm B). Profiled with immunoSEQ multiplex PCR; TCRdb holds only in-frame clones, not every one. The data show more than 9,500 clones, with roughly 25% seen just once and about 21% held by the top ten. The clonotype was recovered from a human donor with melanoma. Sequencing used tumor tissue (inferred from file names), obtained from a patient given nivolumab and ipilimumab in sequence.

CDR3 sequence reads: CASRSQGSSYNSPLHF. CDR3 nucleotides: TGTGCCAGCAGATCCCAGGGGAGCTCCTATAATTCACCCCTCCACTTT. This chain connects TRBV6-8 to TRBJ1-6; possibly TRBD1 for D (6 bases). The length of the CDR3 is 16 residues. Germline V gene sequence: CDR1 MNHGY, CDR2 SAAAGT. With 6 bases removed from V and 0 bases from J, the gap between germline ends came to 12 bases.